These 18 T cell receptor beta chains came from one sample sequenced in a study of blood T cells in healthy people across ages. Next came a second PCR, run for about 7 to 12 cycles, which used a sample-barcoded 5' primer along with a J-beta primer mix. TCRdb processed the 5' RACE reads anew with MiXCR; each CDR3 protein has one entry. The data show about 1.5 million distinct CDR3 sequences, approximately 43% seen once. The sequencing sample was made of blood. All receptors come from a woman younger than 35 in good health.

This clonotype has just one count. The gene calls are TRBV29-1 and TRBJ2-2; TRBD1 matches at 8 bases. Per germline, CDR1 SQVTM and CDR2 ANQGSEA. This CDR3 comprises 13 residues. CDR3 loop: CGFLTGETGELFF. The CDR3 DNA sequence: TGCGGCTTTCTGACAGGGGAAACCGGGGAGCTGTTTTTT.

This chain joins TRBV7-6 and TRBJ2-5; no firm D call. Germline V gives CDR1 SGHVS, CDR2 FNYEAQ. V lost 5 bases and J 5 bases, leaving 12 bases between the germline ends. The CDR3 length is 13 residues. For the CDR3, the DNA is TGTGCCAGCAGCGCAGGTTATATGGAGACCCAGTACTTC. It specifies CASSAGYMETQYF.

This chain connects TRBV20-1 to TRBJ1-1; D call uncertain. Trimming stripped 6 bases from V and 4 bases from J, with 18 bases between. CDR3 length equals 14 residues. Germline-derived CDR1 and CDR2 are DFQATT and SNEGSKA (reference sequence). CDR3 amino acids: CSAAILMIPTEAFF. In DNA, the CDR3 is TGCAGTGCCGCCATCCTGATGATACCCACTGAAGCTTTCTTT.

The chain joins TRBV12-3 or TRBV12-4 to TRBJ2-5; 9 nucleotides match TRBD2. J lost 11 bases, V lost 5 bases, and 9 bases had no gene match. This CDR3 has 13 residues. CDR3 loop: CASSASSGDEQYF. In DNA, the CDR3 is TGTGCCAGCAGTGCCTCTAGCGGGGATGAGCAGTACTTC.

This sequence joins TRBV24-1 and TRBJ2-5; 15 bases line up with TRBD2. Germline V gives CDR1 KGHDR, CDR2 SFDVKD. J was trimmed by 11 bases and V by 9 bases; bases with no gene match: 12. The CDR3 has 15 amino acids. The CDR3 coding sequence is TGTGCCACCGGGGGACTAGCGGGAGGTCTGTCTGAGCAGTACTTC. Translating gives CATGGLAGGLSEQYF.

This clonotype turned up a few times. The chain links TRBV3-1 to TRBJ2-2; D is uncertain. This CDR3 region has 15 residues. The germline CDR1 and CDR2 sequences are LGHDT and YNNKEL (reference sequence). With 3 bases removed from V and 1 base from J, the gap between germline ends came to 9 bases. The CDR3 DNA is TGTGCCAGCAGCCAGGATACCGTGAACACCGGGGAGCTGTTTTTT. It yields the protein CASSQDTVNTGELFF.

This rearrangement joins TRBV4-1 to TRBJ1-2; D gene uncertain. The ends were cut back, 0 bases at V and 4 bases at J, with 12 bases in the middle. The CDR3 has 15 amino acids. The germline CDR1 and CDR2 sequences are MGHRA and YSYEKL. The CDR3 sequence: CASSQERILFYGYTF. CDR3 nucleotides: TGCGCCAGCAGCCAAGAAAGGATTCTTTTCTATGGCTACACCTTC.

CDR3 region: CASHQDRDSSEKLFF. CDR3 DNA sequence: TGCGCCAGCCATCAAGACCGGGACAGTAGCGAAAAACTGTTTTTT. J is TRBJ1-4 and V is TRBV10-2; 7 bases map to TRBD1. CDR1 is WSHSY and CDR2 is SAAADI in the germline V gene. There are 15 residues in the CDR3. With 8 bases clipped from V and 8 bases from J, the junction kept 14 bases outside the gene matches.

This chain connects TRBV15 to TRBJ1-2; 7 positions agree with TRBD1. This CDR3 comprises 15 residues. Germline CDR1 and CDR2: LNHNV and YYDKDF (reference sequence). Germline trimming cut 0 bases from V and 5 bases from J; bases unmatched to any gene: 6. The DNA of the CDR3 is TGTGCCACCAGCAGAGATCTTGGGGACAGTTATGGCTACACCTTC. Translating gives CATSRDLGDSYGYTF.

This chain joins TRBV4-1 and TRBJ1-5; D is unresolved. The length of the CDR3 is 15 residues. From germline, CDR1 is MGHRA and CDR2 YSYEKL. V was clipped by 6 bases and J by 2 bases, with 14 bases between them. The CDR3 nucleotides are TGCGCCAGCAGGCGGACGGCGCTCGGCAATCAGCCCCAGCATTTT. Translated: CASRRTALGNQPQHF.

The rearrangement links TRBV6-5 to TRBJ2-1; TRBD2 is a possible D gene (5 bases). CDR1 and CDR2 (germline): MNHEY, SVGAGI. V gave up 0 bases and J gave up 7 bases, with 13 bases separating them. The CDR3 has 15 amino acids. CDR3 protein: CASSYSTRVGNEQFF. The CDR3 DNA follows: TGTGCCAGCAGTTACTCGACGAGGGTTGGAAATGAGCAGTTCTTC.

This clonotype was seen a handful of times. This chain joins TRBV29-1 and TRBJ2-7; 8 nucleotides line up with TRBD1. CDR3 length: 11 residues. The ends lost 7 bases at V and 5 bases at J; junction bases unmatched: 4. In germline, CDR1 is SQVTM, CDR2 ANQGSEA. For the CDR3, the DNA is TGCAGCGGGACAGGGAGCAACGAGCAGTACTTC. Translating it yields CSGTGSNEQYF.

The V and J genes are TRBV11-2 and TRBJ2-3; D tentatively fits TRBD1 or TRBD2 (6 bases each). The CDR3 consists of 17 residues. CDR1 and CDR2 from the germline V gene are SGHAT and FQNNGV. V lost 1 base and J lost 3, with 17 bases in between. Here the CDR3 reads CASSLGAGHMGTDTQYF. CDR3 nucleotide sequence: TGTGCCAGCAGCTTAGGGGCGGGACACATGGGTACAGATACGCAGTATTTT.

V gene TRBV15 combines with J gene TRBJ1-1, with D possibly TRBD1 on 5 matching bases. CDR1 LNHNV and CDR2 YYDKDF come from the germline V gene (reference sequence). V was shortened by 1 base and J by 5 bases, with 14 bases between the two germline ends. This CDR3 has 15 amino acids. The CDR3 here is CATSRGDLKRTEAFF. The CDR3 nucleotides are TGTGCCACCAGCAGAGGGGACCTAAAGAGGACTGAAGCTTTCTTT.

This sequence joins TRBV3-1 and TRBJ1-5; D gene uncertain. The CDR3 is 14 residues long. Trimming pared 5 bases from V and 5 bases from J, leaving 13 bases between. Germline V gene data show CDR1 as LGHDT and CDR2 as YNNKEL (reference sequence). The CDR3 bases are TGTGCCAGCAGCGACGGGCTGGGAGATCAGCCCCAGCATTTT. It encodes CASSDGLGDQPQHF.

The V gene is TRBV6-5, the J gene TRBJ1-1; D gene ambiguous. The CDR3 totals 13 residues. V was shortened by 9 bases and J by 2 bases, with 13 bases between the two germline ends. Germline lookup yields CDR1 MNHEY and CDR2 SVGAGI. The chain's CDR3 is CASLPAHNTEAFF. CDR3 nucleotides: TGTGCCAGTCTCCCGGCGCACAACACTGAAGCTTTCTTT.

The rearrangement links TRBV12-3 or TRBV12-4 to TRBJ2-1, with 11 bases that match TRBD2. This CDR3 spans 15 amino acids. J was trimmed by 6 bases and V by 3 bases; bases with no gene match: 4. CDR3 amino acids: CASSFTSGRINEQFF. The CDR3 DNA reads TGTGCCAGCAGTTTCACTAGCGGGAGAATCAATGAGCAGTTCTTC.

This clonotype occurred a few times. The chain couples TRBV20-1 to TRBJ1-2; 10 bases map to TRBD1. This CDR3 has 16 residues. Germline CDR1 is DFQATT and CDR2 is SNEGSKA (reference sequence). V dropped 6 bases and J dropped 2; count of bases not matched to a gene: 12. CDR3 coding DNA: TGCAGTGCGCCCATGGACAGGGGGATAGTGAACTATGGCTACACCTTC. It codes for CSAPMDRGIVNYGYTF.